Included here is one TCR beta chain sequence, with context. This record belongs to a study of cytomegalovirus exposure and HLA in healthy donors. The PCR ran on 60 Vbeta and 13 Jbeta primers. Sequencing was performed with immunoSEQ multiplex PCR; in TCRdb, only in-frame clones are kept and a portion is missing. The clone table shows fewer than 85,000 clones, with the ten largest holding roughly 5.2%. CDR1 is WSHSY and CDR2 is SAAADI in the germline V gene. The CDR3 is 14 residues long. V shed 3 bases and J 5 bases; nucleotides not matched to a gene: 3. J is TRBJ2-1 and V is TRBV10-2; 8 nucleotides line up with TRBD1. This clonotype originated in a middle-aged woman in good health and CMV-seropositive. The sample comprised PBMCs. The CDR3 sequence: CASSDRGPNNEQFF. The CDR3 coding sequence is TGCGCCAGCAGTGACAGGGGGCCCAACAATGAGCAGTTCTTC.